These 9 T cell receptor beta chains came from one sample sequenced in a study of blood T cell repertoires in COVID-19. TCRdb's copy holds only in-frame clones and misses some; the assay was immunoSEQ multiplex PCR. The sample shows under 100,000 clones, about 70% of them seen only once. Source material: peripheral blood. These receptors were obtained from an elderly woman with active or convalescent COVID-19.

The chain combines TRBV15 with TRBJ1-1; D possibly corresponds to TRBD1 (6 bases). In germline, CDR1 is LNHNV, CDR2 YYDKDF (reference sequence). The CDR3 spans 14 residues. V gave up 1 base and J gave up 8 bases, with 14 bases separating them. Here the CDR3 reads CATSRVRTVGEAFF. The DNA of the CDR3 is TGTGCCACCAGCAGAGTAAGGACAGTAGGAGAAGCTTTCTTT.

The rearrangement joins TRBV4-3 to TRBJ2-2; tentative D call: TRBD2 (6 bases). The CDR3 covers 15 residues. Germline lookup yields CDR1 LGHNA and CDR2 YSLEER. V was pared by 0 bases and J by 1 base, with 6 bases between. The CDR3: CASSQDSGNTGELFF. The DNA of the CDR3 is TGCGCCAGCAGCCAAGATAGCGGGAACACCGGGGAGCTGTTTTTT.

The chain uses TRBV11-2 and TRBJ1-1; 12 nucleotides match TRBD1. This CDR3 region has 14 residues. V gave up 5 bases and J gave up 10 bases; unmatched junction bases: 8. Germline values: CDR1 SGHAT, CDR2 FQNNGV. The CDR3 loop reads CASSPGTGGGGAFF. The CDR3 DNA sequence: TGTGCCAGCAGCCCCGGGACAGGGGGCGGGGGAGCTTTCTTT.

This clone was observed a few times. The chain employs TRBV7-8 and TRBJ1-1, with D uncertain. Trimming removed 7 bases from V and 1 base from J, with 10 bases in between. Germline V gene lookup returns CDR1 SGHVS and CDR2 FQNEAQ. The CDR3 is made up of 13 amino acids. DNA of the CDR3: TGTGCCAGCAACGAACAGCCGAACACTGAAGCTTTCTTT. The encoded protein is CASNEQPNTEAFF.

This rearrangement joins TRBV5-4 to TRBJ1-2; D is perhaps TRBD1 (5 bases). V lost 0 bases to trimming and J lost 0 bases, with 18 bases between them. The CDR3 extends over 18 amino acids. Germline CDR1 SGHNT, CDR2 YYREEE (reference sequence). Here the CDR3 reads CASSLDGQGGLTNYGYTF. The CDR3 DNA follows: TGTGCCAGCAGCTTGGACGGGCAGGGAGGATTAACTAACTATGGCTACACCTTC. Complete variable domain (other parts from reference TRBV5-4 and TRBJ1-2): ETGVTQSPTHLIKTRGQQVTLRCSSQSGHNTVSWYQQALGQGPQFIFQYYREEENGRGNFPPRFSGLQFPNYSSELNVNALELDDSALYLCASSLDGQGGLTNYGYTFGSGTRLTVV.

The sample holds many counts of this clone. CDR3 DNA sequence: TGTGCCAGCAGCACTTCGCTATCTCCCGGCCAAGAGACCCAGTACTTC. Protein: CASSTSLSPGQETQYF. The chain joins TRBV7-9 to TRBJ2-5; no clear D gene. Between the trimmed V and J ends, which lost 5 bases and 1 base, there was a span of 17 bases. There are 16 residues in the CDR3. CDR1 SEHNR and CDR2 FQNEAQ come from the germline V gene (reference sequence).

This clone was observed a handful of times. The gene calls are TRBV3-1 (or the pseudogene TRBV3-2) and TRBJ1-6; the match to TRBD1 covers 7 bases. The CDR3 runs to 16 residues. Trimming at V came to 4 bases and at J to 6 bases, leaving 9 bases not matched to a gene. From germline, CDR1 is LGHDT and CDR2 YNNKEL (reference sequence). The CDR3 is CASSLIGDSSNSPLHF. CDR3 nucleotides: TGTGCCAGCAGCCTCATAGGGGACAGTTCTAATTCACCCCTCCACTTT.

This clone was seen more than once but under ten times. The gene calls are TRBV12-3 or TRBV12-4 and TRBJ2-5; 9 nucleotides align to TRBD2. The ends lost 4 bases at V and 7 bases at J; junction bases unmatched: 4. The CDR3 loop spans 13 amino acids. CDR3 in amino acids: CASSSGAGGTQYF. The CDR3 nucleotides read TGTGCCAGCAGTTCCGGAGCGGGAGGGACCCAGTACTTC.

J is TRBJ2-4 and V is TRBV7-9, with TRBD1 matching 7 bases. With 2 bases clipped from V and 10 bases from J, the junction kept 5 bases outside the gene matches. The CDR3 is 13 amino acids. The germline CDR1 and CDR2 sequences are SEHNR and FQNEAQ (reference sequence). The CDR3, as DNA: TGTGCCAGCAGCTTATACAGGGGTGGGATTCAGTACTTC. Amino acid sequence: CASSLYRGGIQYF.